This T cell receptor beta chain was retrieved from a study of tumor and adjacent non-tumor tissue in lung cancer. General observations from the study: Tumor repertoires had a smaller top 100 clone share than normal lung.

A remark on this clonotype: No antigen is known for it.

The library came from three nested PCR rounds adapted from ARM-PCR protocols. TCRdb re-called the multiplex PCR reads through MiXCR, storing one row per CDR3 protein. The sample lists 75,000 to 95,000 distinct CDR3 sequences, 67% seen once, with about 16% in the top ten. This sample's RNA came from whole unsorted tissue. Chemotherapy-naive patients with new lung cancer underwent thoracic surgery in China, August–late 2014. The CDR3 has 13 amino acids. Trimming removed 5 bases from V and 13 bases from J; junction bases left unmatched: 14. CDR1 MGHRA and CDR2 YSYEKL come from the germline V gene. This clonotype was obtained from a man between 60 and 70 years old with non-small cell lung cancer. Sequencing was performed on lung tumor tissue. The chain combines TRBV4-1 with TRBJ2-7; 7 bases map to TRBD2. The CDR3 DNA follows: TGCGCCAGCAGCTCAGAGTGGGGGGGTGAGGAATACTTC. It is translated as CASSSEWGGEEYF.